A selection of T cell receptor beta chains follows, all from one sample in a study of T-cell reconstitution after alpha-beta-depleted transplantation in children. TCRdb re-called the PCR reads through MiXCR, storing one row per CDR3 protein. The table includes some 100,000 distinct CDR3 sequences, around 16% detected once. Here the sequenced sample was PBMCs, mostly from graft donor cells, taken 180 days after TCRalphabeta/CD19-depleted stem cell transplant. These receptors all stem from a male patient between 2 and 15 years old who had a stem cell transplant for acute lymphoblastic leukemia, so the T cells may come from the graft donor. CDR3s include the opening cysteine and the closing phenylalanine or tryptophan. Each record gives: V gene, J gene, CDR3 protein.

v_call: TRBV20-1
j_call: TRBJ2-1
cdr3_aa: CSARDTLAGGYNEQFF

v_call: TRBV5-6
j_call: TRBJ1-3
cdr3_aa: CASAFGGTVKTSSRNTIYF

v_call: TRBV7-9
j_call: TRBJ2-7
cdr3_aa: CASSLPGVNSYEQYF

v_call: TRBV15
j_call: TRBJ1-1
cdr3_aa: CATSRDRGNTEAFF

v_call: TRBV7-3
j_call: TRBJ2-1
cdr3_aa: CASLLVRASYNEQFF

v_call: TRBV11-2
j_call: TRBJ2-5
cdr3_aa: CASSTTLRGETQYF

v_call: TRBV2
j_call: TRBJ2-2
cdr3_aa: CASSVSGFANTGELFF

v_call: TRBV7-8
j_call: TRBJ2-3
cdr3_aa: CASRIAGPSTDTQYF

v_call: TRBV12-3/TRBV12-4
j_call: TRBJ1-4
cdr3_aa: CASSLRYQGRAANEKLFF

v_call: TRBV5-1
j_call: TRBJ2-7
cdr3_aa: CASSAATGDYEQYF

v_call: TRBV27
j_call: TRBJ2-1
cdr3_aa: CAFLERGGRFSDEQFF

v_call: TRBV25-1
j_call: TRBJ2-3
cdr3_aa: CASSGRASTDTQYF

v_call: TRBV5-1
j_call: TRBJ2-2
cdr3_aa: CASSLAVSGTGELFF

v_call: TRBV9
j_call: TRBJ2-2
cdr3_aa: CASSVVVAGQFTVELFF

v_call: TRBV20-1
j_call: TRBJ1-2
cdr3_aa: CSAKKGTNYGYTF

v_call: TRBV6-2/TRBV6-3
j_call: TRBJ1-5
cdr3_aa: CASSFYQQGGSNQPQHF

v_call: TRBV12-5
j_call: TRBJ1-4
cdr3_aa: CASGSGNEKLFF

v_call: TRBV20-1
j_call: TRBJ2-5
cdr3_aa: CSARVTGQDLETQYF

v_call: TRBV6-5
j_call: TRBJ2-1
cdr3_aa: CASSYSGQGAGEQFF

v_call: TRBV29-1
j_call: TRBJ2-7
cdr3_aa: CSVEDSWGATHEQYF

v_call: TRBV30
j_call: TRBJ2-1
cdr3_aa: CAWGDVGNEQFF

v_call: TRBV7-9
j_call: TRBJ2-2
cdr3_aa: CASSSLDRDGTGELFF

v_call: TRBV5-1
j_call: TRBJ2-2
cdr3_aa: CASSTVRGPTGELFF

v_call: TRBV4-3
j_call: TRBJ2-7
cdr3_aa: CASSQATGGIYEQYF

v_call: TRBV12-3/TRBV12-4
j_call: TRBJ2-5
cdr3_aa: CASSLMAVAGPQETQYF

v_call: TRBV27
j_call: TRBJ2-5
cdr3_aa: CASSLSPEVKGYF

v_call: TRBV9
j_call: TRBJ2-2
cdr3_aa: CASSIGGANTGELFF

v_call: TRBV6-2/TRBV6-3
j_call: TRBJ1-1
cdr3_aa: CASVKGVWNTEAFF

v_call: TRBV28
j_call: TRBJ2-7
cdr3_aa: CASNDPYEQYF

v_call: TRBV7-9
j_call: TRBJ2-5
cdr3_aa: CASSPAAPYQETQYF

v_call: TRBV7-2
j_call: TRBJ2-3
cdr3_aa: CASSFGTTTDTQYF

v_call: TRBV5-1
j_call: TRBJ2-3
cdr3_aa: CASSPADTDTQYF

v_call: TRBV5-1
j_call: TRBJ2-1
cdr3_aa: CASSVKSGGARNEQFF

v_call: TRBV7-2
j_call: TRBJ1-5
cdr3_aa: CASSLGQGRPQHF

v_call: TRBV20-1
j_call: TRBJ1-1
cdr3_aa: CSARGPEGTEAFF

v_call: TRBV12-3/TRBV12-4
j_call: TRBJ2-7
cdr3_aa: CASSVGTPYYEQYF

v_call: TRBV5-1
j_call: TRBJ1-4
cdr3_aa: CASRPDRKNEKLFF

v_call: TRBV12-3/TRBV12-4
j_call: TRBJ1-6
cdr3_aa: CASSLPNSPLHF

v_call: TRBV5-1
j_call: TRBJ1-4
cdr3_aa: CASSLEGQVSEKLFF

v_call: TRBV28
j_call: TRBJ1-3
cdr3_aa: CASSWDRGNRYTIYF

v_call: TRBV11-2
j_call: TRBJ2-5
cdr3_aa: CASSPQQANRQETQYF

v_call: TRBV12-3/TRBV12-4
j_call: TRBJ2-5
cdr3_aa: CASSLEPGRETQYF

v_call: TRBV20-1
j_call: TRBJ1-4
cdr3_aa: CSAWGRDPNEKLFF

v_call: TRBV7-8
j_call: TRBJ1-5
cdr3_aa: CASSSMGGRAGGFQPQHF

v_call: TRBV7-9
j_call: TRBJ1-2
cdr3_aa: CASSLPGRGAHGYTF

v_call: TRBV11-2
j_call: TRBJ1-1
cdr3_aa: CASSLDLGGYEAFF

v_call: TRBV9
j_call: TRBJ1-1
cdr3_aa: CASSPEGAANTEAFF